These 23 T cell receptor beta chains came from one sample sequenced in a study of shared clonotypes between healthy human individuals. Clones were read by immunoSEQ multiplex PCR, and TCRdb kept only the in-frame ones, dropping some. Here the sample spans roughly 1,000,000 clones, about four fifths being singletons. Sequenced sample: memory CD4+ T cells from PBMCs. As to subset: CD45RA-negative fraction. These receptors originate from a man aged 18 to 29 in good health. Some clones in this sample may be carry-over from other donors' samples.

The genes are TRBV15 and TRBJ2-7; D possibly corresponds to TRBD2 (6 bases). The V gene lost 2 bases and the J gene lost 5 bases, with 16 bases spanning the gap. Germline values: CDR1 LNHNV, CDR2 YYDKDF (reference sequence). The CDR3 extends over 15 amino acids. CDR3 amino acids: CATSRWGGRSDEQYF. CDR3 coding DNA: TGTGCCACCAGCAGATGGGGAGGAAGATCGGACGAGCAGTACTTC.

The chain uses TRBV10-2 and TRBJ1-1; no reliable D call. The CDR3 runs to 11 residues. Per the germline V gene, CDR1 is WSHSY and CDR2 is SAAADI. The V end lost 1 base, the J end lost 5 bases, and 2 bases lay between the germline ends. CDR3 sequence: CASSEWTEAFF. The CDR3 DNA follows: TGCGCCAGCAGTGAGTGGACTGAAGCTTTCTTT.

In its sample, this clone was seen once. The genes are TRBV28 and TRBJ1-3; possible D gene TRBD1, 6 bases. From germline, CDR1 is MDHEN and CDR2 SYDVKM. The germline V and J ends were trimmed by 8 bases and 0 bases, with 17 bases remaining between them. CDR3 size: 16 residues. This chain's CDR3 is CASGGFSGHSGNTIYF. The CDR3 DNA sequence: TGTGCCAGCGGGGGATTTTCGGGACACTCTGGAAACACCATATATTTT. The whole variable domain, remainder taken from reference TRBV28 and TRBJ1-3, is DVKVTQSSRYLVKRTGEKVFLECVQDMDHENMFWYRQDPGLGLRLIYFSYDVKMKEKGDIPEGYSVSREKKERFSLILESASTNQTSMYLCASGGFSGHSGNTIYFGEGSWLTVV.

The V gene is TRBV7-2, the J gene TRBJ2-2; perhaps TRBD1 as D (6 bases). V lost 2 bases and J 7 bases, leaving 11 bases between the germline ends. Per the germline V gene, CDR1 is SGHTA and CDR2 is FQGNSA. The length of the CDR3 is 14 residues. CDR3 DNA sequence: TGTGCCAGCAGCTTACTAGGGGGTGGCGGGGAGCTGTTTTTT. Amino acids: CASSLLGGGGELFF.

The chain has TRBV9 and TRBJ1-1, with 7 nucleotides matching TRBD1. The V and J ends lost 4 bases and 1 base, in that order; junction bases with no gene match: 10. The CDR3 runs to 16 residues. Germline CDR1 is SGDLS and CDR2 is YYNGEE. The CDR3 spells CASSLNTGVKNTEAFF. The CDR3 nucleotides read TGTGCCAGCAGCCTGAATACAGGGGTGAAGAACACTGAAGCTTTCTTT.

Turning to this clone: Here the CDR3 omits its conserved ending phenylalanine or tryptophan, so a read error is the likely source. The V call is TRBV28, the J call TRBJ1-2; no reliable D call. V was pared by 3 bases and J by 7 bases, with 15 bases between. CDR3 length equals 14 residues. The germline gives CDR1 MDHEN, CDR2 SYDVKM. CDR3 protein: CASSFGRGWGGYTL. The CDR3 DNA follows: TGTGCCAGCAGTTTCGGACGGGGTTGGGGTGGCTACACCCTC.

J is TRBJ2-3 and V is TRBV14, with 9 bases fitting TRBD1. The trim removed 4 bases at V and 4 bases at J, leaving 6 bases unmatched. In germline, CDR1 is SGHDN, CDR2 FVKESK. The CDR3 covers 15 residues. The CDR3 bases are TGTGCCAGCAGCCCGGGGACAGGGAAGGCAGATACGCAGTATTTT. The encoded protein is CASSPGTGKADTQYF.

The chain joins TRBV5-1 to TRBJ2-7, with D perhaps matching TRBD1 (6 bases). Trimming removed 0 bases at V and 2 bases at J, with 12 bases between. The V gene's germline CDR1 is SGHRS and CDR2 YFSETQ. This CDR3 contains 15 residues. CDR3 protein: CASSLDNRAPYEQYF. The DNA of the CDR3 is TGCGCCAGCAGCTTGGATAACAGGGCCCCCTACGAGCAGTACTTC.

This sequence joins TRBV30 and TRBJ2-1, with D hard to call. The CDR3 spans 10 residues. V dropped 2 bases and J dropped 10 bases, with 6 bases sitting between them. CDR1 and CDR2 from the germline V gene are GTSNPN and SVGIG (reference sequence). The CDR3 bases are TGTGCCTGGAGTATAAGGGAGCAGTTCTTC. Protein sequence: CAWSIREQFF.

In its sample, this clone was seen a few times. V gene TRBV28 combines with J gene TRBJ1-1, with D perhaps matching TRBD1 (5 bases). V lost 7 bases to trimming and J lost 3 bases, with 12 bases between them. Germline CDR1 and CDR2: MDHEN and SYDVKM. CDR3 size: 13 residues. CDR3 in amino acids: CASNGGRDTEAFF. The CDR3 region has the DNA TGTGCCAGCAACGGCGGCAGGGACACTGAAGCTTTCTTT. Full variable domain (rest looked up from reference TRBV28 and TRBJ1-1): DVKVTQSSRYLVKRTGEKVFLECVQDMDHENMFWYRQDPGLGLRLIYFSYDVKMKEKGDIPEGYSVSREKKERFSLILESASTNQTSMYLCASNGGRDTEAFFGQGTRLTVV.

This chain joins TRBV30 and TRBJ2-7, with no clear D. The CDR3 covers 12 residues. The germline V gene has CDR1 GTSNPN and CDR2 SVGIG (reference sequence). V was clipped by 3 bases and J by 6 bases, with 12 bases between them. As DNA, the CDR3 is TGTGCCTGGAGCAGGAGTCGGTTCGAGCAGTACTTC. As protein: CAWSRSRFEQYF. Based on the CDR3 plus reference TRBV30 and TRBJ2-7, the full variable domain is SQTIHQWPATLVQPVGSPLSLECTVEGTSNPNLYWYRQAAGRGLQLLFYSVGIGQISSEVPQNLSASRPQDRQFILSSKKLLLSDSGFYLCAWSRSRFEQYFGPGTRLTVT.

This CDR3 is CATSIGREEYNEQFF. DNA of the CDR3: TGTGCCACCAGCATCGGACGGGAGGAATACAATGAGCAGTTCTTC. V is TRBV15 and J is TRBJ2-1, with TRBD2 matching over 7 bases. Germline V gene data show CDR1 as LNHNV and CDR2 as YYDKDF (reference sequence). V lost 4 bases and J lost 4; bases outside the gene matches: 7. There are 15 residues in the CDR3.

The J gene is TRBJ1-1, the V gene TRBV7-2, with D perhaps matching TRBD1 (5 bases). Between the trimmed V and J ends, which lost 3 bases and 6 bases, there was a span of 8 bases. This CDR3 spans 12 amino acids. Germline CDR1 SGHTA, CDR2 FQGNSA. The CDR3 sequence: CASSFDSAEAFF. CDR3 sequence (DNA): TGTGCCAGCAGCTTCGACAGTGCTGAAGCTTTCTTT.

CDR3 coding DNA: TGTGCCAGCAGCAACCCCGGGGGAAGCACAGATACGCAGTATTTT. As protein: CASSNPGGSTDTQYF. This chain links TRBV7-9 with TRBJ2-3; tentative D call: TRBD2 (6 bases). Deletions cut 5 bases from V and 0 bases from J, with 12 bases between. The germline CDR1 and CDR2 sequences are SEHNR and FQNEAQ (reference sequence). CDR3 length: 15 amino acids.

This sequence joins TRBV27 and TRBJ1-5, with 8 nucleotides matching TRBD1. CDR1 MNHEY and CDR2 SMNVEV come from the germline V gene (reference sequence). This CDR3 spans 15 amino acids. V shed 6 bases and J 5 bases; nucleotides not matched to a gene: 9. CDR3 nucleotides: TGTGCCAGCAGCCTGGAGTCAGGGGGCTATCAGCCCCAGCATTTT. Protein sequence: CASSLESGGYQPQHF.

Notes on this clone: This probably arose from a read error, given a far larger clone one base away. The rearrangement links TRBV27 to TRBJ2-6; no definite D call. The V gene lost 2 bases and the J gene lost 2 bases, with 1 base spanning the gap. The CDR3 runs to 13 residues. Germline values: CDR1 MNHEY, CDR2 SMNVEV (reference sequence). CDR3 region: CASSLTGANVLTF. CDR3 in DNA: TGTGCCAGCAGTTTAACTGGGGCCAACGTCCTGACTTTC.

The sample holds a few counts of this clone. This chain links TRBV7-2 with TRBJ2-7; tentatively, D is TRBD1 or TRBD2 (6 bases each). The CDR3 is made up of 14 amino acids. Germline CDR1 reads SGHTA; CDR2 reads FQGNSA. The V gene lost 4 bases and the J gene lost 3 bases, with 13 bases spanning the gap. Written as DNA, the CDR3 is TGTGCCAGCAGCTGGGGGCGGGGCCTCTACGAGCAGTACTTC. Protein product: CASSWGRGLYEQYF.

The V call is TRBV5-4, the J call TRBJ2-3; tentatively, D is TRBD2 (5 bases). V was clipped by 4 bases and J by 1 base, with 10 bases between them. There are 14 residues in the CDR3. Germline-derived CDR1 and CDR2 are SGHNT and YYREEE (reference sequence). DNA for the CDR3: TGTGCCAGCAGCCAGGACTCACGCACAGATACGCAGTATTTT. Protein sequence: CASSQDSRTDTQYF.

The CDR3 nucleotides read TGTGCCCGGGCGGAGGGGTTCACTGGAAACACCATATATTTT. This codes for CARAEGFTGNTIYF. The chain recombines TRBV30 with TRBJ1-3, with D perhaps matching TRBD1 (5 bases). From germline, CDR1 is GTSNPN and CDR2 SVGIG (reference sequence). This CDR3 contains 14 residues. V was cut by 8 bases and J by 2 bases, with 16 bases left in between.

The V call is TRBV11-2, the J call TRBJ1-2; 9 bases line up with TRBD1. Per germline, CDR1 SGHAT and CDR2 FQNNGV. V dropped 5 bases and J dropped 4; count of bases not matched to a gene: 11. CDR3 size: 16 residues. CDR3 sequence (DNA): TGTGCCAGCAGCCGCACTACAGGGGGCGGGGGCTATGGCTACACCTTC. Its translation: CASSRTTGGGGYGYTF.

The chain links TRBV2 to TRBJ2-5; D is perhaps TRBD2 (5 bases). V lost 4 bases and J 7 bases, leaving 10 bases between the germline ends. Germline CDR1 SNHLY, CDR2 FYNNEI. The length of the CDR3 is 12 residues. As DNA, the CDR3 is TGTGCCAGCAGTGCCCTGAGCGGGACCCAGTACTTC. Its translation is CASSALSGTQYF.

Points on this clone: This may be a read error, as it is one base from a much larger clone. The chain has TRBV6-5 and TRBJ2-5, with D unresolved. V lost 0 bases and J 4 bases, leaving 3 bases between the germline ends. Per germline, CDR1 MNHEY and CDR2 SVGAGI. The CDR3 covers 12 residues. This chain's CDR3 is CASSYSRETQYF. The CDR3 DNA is TGTGCCAGCAGTTACTCGAGAGAGACCCAGTACTTC.

CDR3 DNA sequence: TGTGCCAGCTCACCTATGAGGTCAGGGGTGGACACTGAAGCTTTCTTT. Protein: CASSPMRSGVDTEAFF. The chain couples TRBV18 to TRBJ1-1, with a weak D call TRBD1 (6 bases). Trimming shortened V by 3 bases and J by 3 bases, and 17 bases separated the two germline ends. The CDR3 spans 16 residues. Germline loops: CDR1 KGHSH, CDR2 LQKENI. Based on the CDR3 plus reference TRBV18 and TRBJ1-1, the full variable domain is NAGVMQNPRHLVRRRGQEARLRCSPMKGHSHVYWYRQLPEEGLKFMVYLQKENIIDESGMPKERFSAEFPKEGPSILRIQQVVRGDSAAYFCASSPMRSGVDTEAFFGQGTRLTVV.